This is a list of T cell receptor beta chains from one sample in a study of T cells in Graves' hyperthyroidism and ophthalmopathy. TCRdb re-derived calls from the multiplex PCR reads in MiXCR, one entry per CDR3 protein. The data contain roughly 550,000 distinct CDR3 sequences, around 15% of them singletons. Sequencing was done on a sample of blood. These receptors came from a woman in her 30s with Graves' ophthalmopathy. The CDR3 runs from the conserved cysteine through the conserved F or W. A D gene is named only where the DNA matches it firmly. The size of a clone is reported for some rows only, either as once, few or many, or as a class for expanded clones.

D: TRBD1
J: TRBJ1-2
size: .
V: TRBV6-1
DNA: TGTGCCAGCAGGAACAGGGGCCCCGTAACCTTC
CDR3: CASRNRGPVTF

D: .
J: TRBJ1-1
size: many
V: TRBV5-5
DNA: TGTGCCAGCAGCTTGTCCGGGGGCCTGCGGACTGAAGCTTTCTTT
CDR3: CASSLSGGLRTEAFF

D: TRBD1
J: TRBJ2-3
size: few
V: TRBV15
DNA: TGTGCCACCAGCACGGGACAGAAGAGGGTGCAGTATTTT
CDR3: CATSTGQKRVQYF

D: .
J: TRBJ2-6
size: .
V: TRBV20-1
DNA: TGCAGTGCTCCTACCCAGGGCGGAACTGGGGCCAACGTCCTGACTTTC
CDR3: CSAPTQGGTGANVLTF

D: .
J: TRBJ2-4
size: .
V: TRBV4-2
DNA: TGTGCCAGCAGCCCTCTGACCCCTCTAGCCAAAAACATTCAGTACTTC
CDR3: CASSPLTPLAKNIQYF

D: TRBD1
J: TRBJ2-7
size: many
V: TRBV11-2
DNA: TGTGCCAGCAGCTTAGGGGGAAACAGGGGGCGCGAGCAGTACTTC
CDR3: CASSLGGNRGREQYF

D: .
J: TRBJ2-5
size: many
V: TRBV7-2
DNA: TGTGCCAGCAGCTTAGGGGGCCTCAGAAAAGAGACCCAGTACTTC
CDR3: CASSLGGLRKETQYF

D: .
J: TRBJ1-1
size: .
V: TRBV28
DNA: TGTGCCAGCTATCGGACAGCCGGAAAGAACACTGAAGCTTTCTTT
CDR3: CASYRTAGKNTEAFF

D: .
J: TRBJ1-6
size: .
V: TRBV18
DNA: TGTGCCAGCTCACCACAAGCAATGCAGGCTTCCTATAATTCACCCCTCCACTTT
CDR3: CASSPQAMQASYNSPLHF

D: .
J: TRBJ2-7
size: .
V: TRBV28
DNA: TGTGCCAGCAGTTTTGGGGATCCTGTCGAGCAGTACTTC
CDR3: CASSFGDPVEQYF

D: .
J: TRBJ2-2
size: few
V: TRBV7-3
DNA: TGTGCCAGCAGCTTAACCGGGAGCGACACCGGGGAGCTGTTTTTT
CDR3: CASSLTGSDTGELFF

D: TRBD2
J: TRBJ2-1
size: .
V: TRBV10-1
DNA: TGCGCCAGCAGTGGGACTAGCGGGAGGGCGAGTAATGAGCAGTTCTTC
CDR3: CASSGTSGRASNEQFF

D: .
J: TRBJ1-1
size: few
V: TRBV18
DNA: TGTGCCAGCTCACCACCGGAGGGGCTGAACACTGAAGCTTTCTTT
CDR3: CASSPPEGLNTEAFF

D: TRBD2
J: TRBJ2-1
size: many
V: TRBV11-2
DNA: TGTGCCAGCAGCCCCCACTCGACTAGCACTGGTGAGCAGTTCTTC
CDR3: CASSPHSTSTGEQFF

D: .
J: TRBJ2-3
size: few
V: TRBV27
DNA: TGTGCCAGCAGTTCCGCTAGTGTAGATACGCAGTATTTT
CDR3: CASSSASVDTQYF

D: .
J: TRBJ1-1
size: many
V: TRBV12-3/TRBV12-4
DNA: TGTGCCAGCAGTTCTCAGGGCCTTATGAACACTGAAGCTTTCTTT
CDR3: CASSSQGLMNTEAFF

D: TRBD2
J: TRBJ2-1
size: .
V: TRBV4-2
DNA: TGTGCCAGCAGCCAAGATGTGAGGACTAGCGGGGGAAGCTCCTACAATGAGCAGTTCTTC
CDR3: CASSQDVRTSGGSSYNEQFF

D: TRBD1
J: TRBJ1-2
size: many
V: TRBV20-1
DNA: TGCAGTGCCGGGGGAGGACAGGGGGGCTATGGCTACACCTTC
CDR3: CSAGGGQGGYGYTF

D: .
J: TRBJ2-1
size: many
V: TRBV7-8
DNA: TGTGCCAGCAGCCCCCGAAGAGCAGGGGTGTACAATGAGCAGTTCTTC
CDR3: CASSPRRAGVYNEQFF

D: TRBD1
J: TRBJ1-4
size: few
V: TRBV20-1
DNA: TGCAGTGTACGACAGGGTGCAACTAATGAAAAACTGTTTTTT
CDR3: CSVRQGATNEKLFF

D: TRBD1
J: TRBJ2-7
size: .
V: TRBV6-1
DNA: TGTGCCAGCAGGAAGACAGGGCAGACCGAGCAGTACTTC
CDR3: CASRKTGQTEQYF

D: .
J: TRBJ2-7
size: many
V: TRBV9
DNA: TGTGCCAGCAGCGTTGGGGGGGCGGTGGACGAGCAGTACTTC
CDR3: CASSVGGAVDEQYF

D: .
J: TRBJ2-3
size: .
V: TRBV7-2
DNA: TGTGCCAGCGGGGGCCGCTTTGGGGGCGGGAGCACAGATACGCAGTATTTT
CDR3: CASGGRFGGGSTDTQYF

D: .
J: TRBJ1-3
size: .
V: TRBV11-2
DNA: TGTGCCAGCAGCTTAGCGGGGGTTCGGAGCTCTGGAAACACCATATATTTT
CDR3: CASSLAGVRSSGNTIYF

D: TRBD2
J: TRBJ2-3
size: .
V: TRBV20-1
DNA: TGCAGTGCGCCGAGTGGCGGGAGTTCGACAGATACGCAGTATTTT
CDR3: CSAPSGGSSTDTQYF

D: TRBD2
J: TRBJ2-3
size: .
V: TRBV30
DNA: TGTGCCTGGACGACTAGCGGGAGATCAGATACGCAGTATTTT
CDR3: CAWTTSGRSDTQYF

D: TRBD1
J: TRBJ1-2
size: many
V: TRBV28
DNA: TGTGCCAGCAAACGGGACAGGGTAAACTATGGCTACACCTTC
CDR3: CASKRDRVNYGYTF

D: .
J: TRBJ1-3
size: few
V: TRBV30
DNA: TGTGCCAGCAGGGTCAGCTCTGGAAACACCATATATTTT
CDR3: CASRVSSGNTIYF

D: TRBD1
J: TRBJ1-4
size: many
V: TRBV30
DNA: TGTGCCTGGAGTGTGGGACAGGGAATGTTTTTT
CDR3: CAWSVGQGMFF

D: TRBD1
J: TRBJ2-4
size: .
V: TRBV19
DNA: TGTGCCAGTAAAGGGCAGGGGGTGAACATTCAGTACTTC
CDR3: CASKGQGVNIQYF

D: .
J: TRBJ2-1
size: many
V: TRBV29-1
DNA: TGCAGCGTTGAAGATCGGGCCGGGATTGGGCAGTTCTTC
CDR3: CSVEDRAGIGQFF

D: .
J: TRBJ2-5
size: .
V: TRBV5-1
DNA: TGCGCCAGCAGCAAGGAGAGGGAGACCCAGTACTTC
CDR3: CASSKERETQYF

D: TRBD1
J: TRBJ1-2
size: few
V: TRBV3-1
DNA: TGTGCCAGCAGCCAAGGGGACAGGGGCGGGGGCTACACCTTC
CDR3: CASSQGDRGGGYTF

D: .
J: TRBJ2-7
size: many
V: TRBV2
DNA: TGTGCCAGCAACCCCGGGGACCGCTACGAGCAGTACTTC
CDR3: CASNPGDRYEQYF

D: .
J: TRBJ2-7
size: many
V: TRBV7-2
DNA: TGTGCCAGCAGCTTCTTCGGGACACAATCCTACGAGCAGTACTTC
CDR3: CASSFFGTQSYEQYF

D: TRBD1
J: TRBJ1-4
size: many
V: TRBV18
DNA: TGTGCCAGCTCACCTCCGGGACAGCGTAATGAAAAACTGTTTTTT
CDR3: CASSPPGQRNEKLFF

D: .
J: TRBJ1-6
size: many
V: TRBV7-9
DNA: TGTGCCAGCAGCTTAGCCTTCTATAATTCACCCCTCCACTTT
CDR3: CASSLAFYNSPLHF

D: TRBD2
J: TRBJ2-7
size: .
V: TRBV2
DNA: TGTGCCAGCAGTGACAGCAGTCTAGCGGGAAGTTCCTACGAGCAGTACTTC
CDR3: CASSDSSLAGSSYEQYF

D: TRBD2
J: TRBJ2-3
size: few
V: TRBV28
DNA: TGTGCCAGCAGTAGGACTAGCGGGAGGGGCCCAGATACGCAGTATTTT
CDR3: CASSRTSGRGPDTQYF

D: TRBD1
J: TRBJ1-5
size: few
V: TRBV6-2/TRBV6-3
DNA: TGTGCCAGCAGTTACCGGCCGGGACAGTATAGCAATCAGCCCCAGCATTTT
CDR3: CASSYRPGQYSNQPQHF

D: .
J: TRBJ1-1
size: many
V: TRBV5-6
DNA: TGTGCCAGCAGCTTGGAGGGGGACTTGAACACTGAAGCTTTCTTT
CDR3: CASSLEGDLNTEAFF

D: .
J: TRBJ2-2
size: .
V: TRBV24-1
DNA: TGTGCCACCAGTAAGACGAACACCGGGGAGCTGTTTTTT
CDR3: CATSKTNTGELFF

D: .
J: TRBJ1-1
size: few
V: TRBV11-1
DNA: TGTGCCAGCAGCTTATCCCGAAACACTCAAGCTTTCTTT
CDR3: CASSLSRNTQAFF

D: TRBD2
J: TRBJ2-2
size: many
V: TRBV12-3/TRBV12-4
DNA: TGTGCCAGCAGTCCGGAGGCGGGAGGACCCACCGGGGAGCTGTTTTTT
CDR3: CASSPEAGGPTGELFF

D: .
J: TRBJ1-3
size: many
V: TRBV30
DNA: TGTGCCTGGAGCTCTGGAAACACCATATATTTT
CDR3: CAWSSGNTIYF

D: .
J: TRBJ2-3
size: few
V: TRBV5-1
DNA: TGCGCCAGCAGCGCCCAGTCCACAGATACGCAGTATTTT
CDR3: CASSAQSTDTQYF

D: TRBD1
J: TRBJ2-1
size: few
V: TRBV6-1
DNA: TGTGCCAGCAGCCCCCCCCAGGGGGCCTACAATGAGCAGTTCTTC
CDR3: CASSPPQGAYNEQFF

D: .
J: TRBJ1-1
size: .
V: TRBV19
DNA: TGTGCCAGTAGTAAACTCAGGGGAACTGAAGCTTTCTTT
CDR3: CASSKLRGTEAFF

D: .
J: TRBJ1-3
size: .
V: TRBV14
DNA: TGTGCCAGCAGCCAAGAAGTGTGGTGGGACACCATATATTTT
CDR3: CASSQEVWWDTIYF

D: .
J: TRBJ2-4
size: .
V: TRBV9
DNA: TGTGCCAGCAGCGTTGACCAGGAGGACATTCAGTACTTC
CDR3: CASSVDQEDIQYF

D: TRBD2
J: TRBJ2-1
size: many
V: TRBV11-1
DNA: TGTGCCAGCAGGGCGGGACTAGCGGATTCCTACAATGAGCAGTTCTTC
CDR3: CASRAGLADSYNEQFF

D: TRBD1
J: TRBJ2-7
size: many
V: TRBV5-1
DNA: TGCGCCAGCAGCCTGGGACAGACTCAATACGAGCAGTACTTC
CDR3: CASSLGQTQYEQYF

D: TRBD1
J: TRBJ1-2
size: many
V: TRBV2
DNA: TGTGCCAGCAGATCGGGACAGGATAGCTATGGCTACACCTTC
CDR3: CASRSGQDSYGYTF

D: TRBD2
J: TRBJ2-2
size: many
V: TRBV7-2
DNA: TGTGCCAGCAGCTTCGGGGGGGGAACCGGGGAGCTGTTTTTT
CDR3: CASSFGGGTGELFF

D: .
J: TRBJ1-2
size: .
V: TRBV4-3
DNA: TGCGCCAGCAGCCAAGTTCCCTACAGGGAAGGCTACACCTTC
CDR3: CASSQVPYREGYTF